This TCR beta chain came from a study of T cell responses to AZD1222 COVID-19 vaccine. J was trimmed by 6 bases and V by 1 base; bases with no gene match: 6. Germline V gene data show CDR1 as GTSNPN and CDR2 as SVGIG (reference sequence). The CDR3 spans 14 residues. A single count supports this clone. Sequenced by immunoSEQ multiplex PCR; TCRdb stores in-frame clones only, minus some. The sample records 150,000 to 200,000 clones, roughly nine tenths being singletons. The sequence was obtained from an adult in good health. This material consisted of peripheral blood, taken on day 0 of AZD1222 vaccination. J is TRBJ2-7 and V is TRBV30; TRBD2 matches at 10 bases. The CDR3 spells CAWSDLAGVREQYF. The CDR3 coding sequence is TGTGCCTGGAGTGATCTAGCGGGAGTACGCGAGCAGTACTTC.